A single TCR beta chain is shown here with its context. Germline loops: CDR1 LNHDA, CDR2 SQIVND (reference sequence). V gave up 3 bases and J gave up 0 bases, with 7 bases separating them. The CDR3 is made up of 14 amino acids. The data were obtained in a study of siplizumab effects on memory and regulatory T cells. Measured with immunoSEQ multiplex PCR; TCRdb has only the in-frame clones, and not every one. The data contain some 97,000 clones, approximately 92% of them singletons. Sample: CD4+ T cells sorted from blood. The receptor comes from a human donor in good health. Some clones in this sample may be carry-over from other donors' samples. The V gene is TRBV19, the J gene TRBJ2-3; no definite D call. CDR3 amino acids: CASSMKVSTDTQYF. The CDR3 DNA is TGTGCCAGTAGTATGAAGGTGAGCACAGATACGCAGTATTTT.